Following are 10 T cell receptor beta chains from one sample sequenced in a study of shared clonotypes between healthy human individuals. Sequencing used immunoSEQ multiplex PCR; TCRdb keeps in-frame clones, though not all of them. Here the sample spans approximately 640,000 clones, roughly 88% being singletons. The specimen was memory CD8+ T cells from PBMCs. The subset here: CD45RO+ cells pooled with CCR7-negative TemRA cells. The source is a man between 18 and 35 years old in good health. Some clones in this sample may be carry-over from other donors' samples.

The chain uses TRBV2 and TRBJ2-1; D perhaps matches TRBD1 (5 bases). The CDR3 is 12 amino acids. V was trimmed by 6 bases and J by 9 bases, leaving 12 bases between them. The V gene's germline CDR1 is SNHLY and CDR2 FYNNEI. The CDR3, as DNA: TGTGCCAGCAGGGGCAGGGTACCTGAGCAGTTCTTC. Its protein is CASRGRVPEQFF.

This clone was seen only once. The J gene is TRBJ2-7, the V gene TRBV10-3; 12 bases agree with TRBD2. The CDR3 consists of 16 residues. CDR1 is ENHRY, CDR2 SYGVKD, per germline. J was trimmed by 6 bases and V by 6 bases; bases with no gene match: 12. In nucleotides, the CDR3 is TGTGCCATCAGGCTGACTAGCGGGAGCCGGGAGGGCGAGCAGTACTTC. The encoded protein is CAIRLTSGSREGEQYF.

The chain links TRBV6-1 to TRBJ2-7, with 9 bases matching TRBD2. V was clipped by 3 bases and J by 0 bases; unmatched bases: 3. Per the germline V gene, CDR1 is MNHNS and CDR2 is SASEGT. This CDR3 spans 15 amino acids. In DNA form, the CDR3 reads TGTGCCAGCAGTGATTCTAGCGGGGCCTCCTACGAGCAGTACTTC. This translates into CASSDSSGASYEQYF.

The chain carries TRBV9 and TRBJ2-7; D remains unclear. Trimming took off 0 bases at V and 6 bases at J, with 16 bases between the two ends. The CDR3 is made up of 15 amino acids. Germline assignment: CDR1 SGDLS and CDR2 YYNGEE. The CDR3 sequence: CASSVGDTSDLEQYF. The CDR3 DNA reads TGTGCCAGCAGCGTAGGAGACACAAGCGACCTCGAGCAGTACTTC.

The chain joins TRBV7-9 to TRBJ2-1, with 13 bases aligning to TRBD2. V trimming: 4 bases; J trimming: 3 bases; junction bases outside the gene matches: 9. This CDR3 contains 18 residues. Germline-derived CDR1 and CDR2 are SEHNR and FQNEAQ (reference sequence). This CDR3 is CASSSGTSGIKFYNEQFF. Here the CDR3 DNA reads TGTGCCAGCAGCTCAGGGACTAGCGGGATAAAATTCTACAATGAGCAGTTCTTC.

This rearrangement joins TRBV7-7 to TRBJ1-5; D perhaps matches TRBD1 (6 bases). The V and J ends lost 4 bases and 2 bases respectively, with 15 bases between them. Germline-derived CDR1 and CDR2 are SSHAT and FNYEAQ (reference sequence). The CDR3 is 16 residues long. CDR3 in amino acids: CASSWGFGGGNQPQHF. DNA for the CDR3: TGTGCCAGCAGCTGGGGGTTCGGGGGCGGCAATCAGCCCCAGCATTTT.

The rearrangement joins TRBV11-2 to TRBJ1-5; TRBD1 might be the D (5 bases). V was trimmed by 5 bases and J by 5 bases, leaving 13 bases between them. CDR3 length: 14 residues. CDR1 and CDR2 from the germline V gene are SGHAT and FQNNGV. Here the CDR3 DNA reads TGTGCCAGCAGCGACCCGGGACTGTATCAGCCCCAGCATTTT. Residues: CASSDPGLYQPQHF.

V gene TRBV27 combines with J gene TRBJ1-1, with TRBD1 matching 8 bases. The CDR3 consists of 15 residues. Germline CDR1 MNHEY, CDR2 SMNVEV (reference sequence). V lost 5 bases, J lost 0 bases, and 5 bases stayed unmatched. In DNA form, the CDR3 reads TGTGCCAGCAGTGACCAGGGGGCTCTGAACACTGAAGCTTTCTTT. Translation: CASSDQGALNTEAFF.

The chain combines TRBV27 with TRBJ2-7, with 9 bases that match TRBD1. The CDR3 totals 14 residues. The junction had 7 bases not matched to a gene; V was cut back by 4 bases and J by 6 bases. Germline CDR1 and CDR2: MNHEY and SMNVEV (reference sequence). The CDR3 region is CASSSPGTGLEQYF. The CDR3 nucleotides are TGTGCCAGCAGTTCGCCCGGGACAGGGCTCGAGCAGTACTTC.

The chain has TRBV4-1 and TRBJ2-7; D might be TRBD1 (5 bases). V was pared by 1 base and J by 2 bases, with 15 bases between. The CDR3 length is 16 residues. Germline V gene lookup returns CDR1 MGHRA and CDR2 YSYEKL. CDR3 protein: CASSQGGPPVTYEQYF. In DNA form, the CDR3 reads TGCGCCAGCAGCCAAGGGGGCCCCCCCGTGACCTACGAGCAGTACTTC.